This TCR beta chain originates from a study of shared clonotypes between healthy human individuals (dated by TCRdb to the early 2020s). General notes on the study: The cohort comprised two women and a few men aged 18 to 49 years. For each donor, three plates each were used for CD4 naive and CD4 memory, two plates were used for CD8 naive, and one plate was used for CD8 memory. Between about 0.8 and 9.5 billion PBMCs per donor were obtained by leukapheresis. To estimate repertoire size and how much clonotype sharing occurs between individuals, the study deeply sequenced the blood TCR repertoires of about five healthy adults. Libraries were prepared and TCR repertoires were sequenced by different laboratories using diverse techniques, in order to increase sequencing depth and limit assay-specific biases.

For the CD8 naive samples, CD45RO-negative cells were positively selected for CCR7, yielding a CD45RA+CCR7+ population from which TemRA cells were excluded. Healthy HIV-negative adults with no recently reported acute infections or vaccinations were included as donors. All donors were Caucasian adults living in Nashville, Tennessee, USA. Blood was obtained by leukapheresis, after which PBMCs were separated by Ficoll-Histopaque density gradient centrifugation and cryopreserved in liquid nitrogen vapor phase. Analytical flow cytometry was used to check the purity and quantity of each magnetically sorted T cell population. Genomic DNA was isolated from each sorted fraction and quantified by UV absorbance on a Nanodrop 2000c. Points the paper makes about the study in general: Based on pairwise subsampling, the degree of clonotype sharing among donors was expected to be affected by sequencing depth. Because the study included only a small number of donors, the genetic and exposure-history diversity represented was limited. Naive subsets generally had larger estimated clonotype richness than memory subsets. Compared with non-shared clonotypes, the clonotypes found in all four sorted-subset donors had higher generation probabilities. Sampling was limited to blood, and TCR repertoires in tissue likely differ from TCR repertoires in blood. Incomplete sequencing was indicated by rarefaction of sorted-subset datasets, despite the large sequencing depth. Across a few donors, roughly 5% of naive CD4, around 3.3% of naive CD8, under 2.5% of memory CD4, and approximately 0.4% of memory CD8 clonotypes were shared.

TCR CDR3 regions were amplified from genomic DNA by multiplex PCR using the deep immunoSEQ assay. For each cell subset, the extracted genomic DNA was distributed evenly across all wells of several immunoSEQ 96-well plates, and each plate served as one replicate. For sorted subsets, each replicate PCR was loaded with 200 ng genomic DNA, equivalent to some 27,000 T cell genomes. Purified libraries were measured with a Qubit 3.0 fluorometer, size-checked on a Bioanalyzer 2100, and measured again with the KAPA Library Quantification kit. A separate single-read 150-cycle Illumina NextSeq 550 flow cell was used to sequence each immunoSEQ 96-well plate. For the original study's pipeline: Because only junctional sequences without quality scores were contained in the immunoSEQ output, filtering matching that applied to full-length reads could not be performed. To assign V/J genes and CDR3, sequences were annotated using PyIR, a Python wrapper for IgBLAST v1.9, with IMGT germline references. Reads were removed for weak V/J assignments (E-value above 1e-6), missing CDR3, stop codons, out-of-frame junctions, or ambiguous translated residues. V3J clonotypes were defined by identical inferred V gene, J gene, and CDR3 amino acid sequence. To compute the percentage overlap between repertoires, the number of shared unique clonotypes was divided by the size of the smaller repertoire. Richness of each repertoire was evaluated using RTK rarefaction, the Chao1 estimator, and Recon v2.1 estimates of unobserved clonotypes. OLGA was used to compute generation probabilities for all TCRbeta clonotypes that the gDNA method yielded from a handful of donors. Entries here come from immuneACCESS through TCRdb and include only in-frame sequences with V and J called. Some clones fail to appear in such tables; in the studies checked, an unresolved V gene covers under half of the shortfall, and the cause of the remainder is unknown. V and J calls and clone size are copied from that table; D and trimming were computed from the DNA. The sample profile shows about 680,000 clones; about 90% of them were found once. Together, the top ten hold 24% of the sample.

The CDR3 runs 14 residues from the cysteine to the phenylalanine. Here the CDR3 DNA is all that survives: 42 bases in frame from base 1. Looking up the germline V gene (reference sequence) yields CDR1 SEHNR and CDR2 FQNEAQ. The V and J ends are trimmed by 1 base and 5 bases, leaving 11 bases between them. Details on this clone: There is no known antigen for this receptor. The sample holds no much larger clone one base away, and base qualities are not on file.

The TCR comes from a man aged 30-40 years in good health. The rearranged segments are TRBV7-9 and TRBJ2-5, with the D gene not confidently named. Sequencing was done on a sample of naive CD8+ T cells sorted from blood. The sample's cell subset or site label is to be understood as: CD45RA+CCR7+. Read as DNA, the sequence is TGTGCCAGCAGCTTAGTTCTAACTGGGGAGACCCAGTACTTC. Translated, it gives CASSLVLTGETQYF.